This is a list of T cell receptor beta chains from one sample in a study of cytomegalovirus exposure and HLA in healthy donors. Repertoires were generated with immunoSEQ multiplex PCR, while TCRdb's copy carries only in-frame clones and drops some. Here the sample spans over 150,000 clones, over 65% being singletons. Sequences were obtained from PBMCs. These receptors were obtained from an older woman in good health and CMV-seropositive. The CDR3 runs from the conserved cysteine through the conserved F or W. Fields, in order: D gene, clone size, J gene, V gene, CDR3 DNA, CDR3 protein. D genes are given only for firm matches. Not every row has a clone size; where given, it reads once, few, many or a size class.

. | . | TRBJ2-7 | TRBV5-6 | TGTGCCAGCAGGGGCGAGGGGGTCTCCTACGAGCAGTACTTC | CASRGEGVSYEQYF
. | . | TRBJ1-5 | TRBV7-2 | TGTGCCAGCAGCTTAGACAGAATCCATCAGCCCCAGCATTTT | CASSLDRIHQPQHF
. | few | TRBJ2-2 | TRBV18 | TGTGCCAGCTCACCCATGGGGCCCGGGGAGCTGTTTTTT | CASSPMGPGELFF
TRBD1 | . | TRBJ2-1 | TRBV15 | TGTGCCACCAGCAGAGATCAGGGGGATGAGCAGTTCTTC | CATSRDQGDEQFF
TRBD2 | . | TRBJ2-7 | TRBV5-1 | TGCGCCAGCAGCGGAACGTGGACTAGCGGGACCAGCTCCTACGAGCAGTACTTC | CASSGTWTSGTSSYEQYF
. | . | TRBJ2-3 | TRBV6-5 | TGTGCCAGCAGTTACTCGACAGTAGCAGATACGCAGTATTTT | CASSYSTVADTQYF
. | . | TRBJ2-1 | TRBV7-3 | TGTGCCAGCAGCCCCGGGATGACTCTTGGGCAGTTCTTC | CASSPGMTLGQFF
TRBD2 | . | TRBJ2-2 | TRBV19 | TGTGCCAGTAGGGCGGGAGACAGTATCGGGGAGCTGTTTTTT | CASRAGDSIGELFF
. | . | TRBJ1-5 | TRBV27 | TGTGCCAGCAGCTCCGACAGGACGGGGCAGCCCCAGCATTTT | CASSSDRTGQPQHF
. | . | TRBJ1-1 | TRBV2 | TGTGCCAGCCAGGGCGAGATGAACACTGAAGCTTTCTTT | CASQGEMNTEAFF
TRBD1 | . | TRBJ1-1 | TRBV4-3 | TGCGCCAGCAGCCAAGATCGGACAGGGATGACTGAAGCTTTCTTT | CASSQDRTGMTEAFF
TRBD1 | . | TRBJ1-4 | TRBV29-1 | TGCAGCGTTGAAGGTGGGGCAGGGGGAGAAAAACTGTTTTTT | CSVEGGAGGEKLFF
TRBD2 | . | TRBJ2-2 | TRBV4-1 | TGCGCCAGCAGCCAAGATACAGTAGCGGGGGCTACCGGGGAGCTGTTTTTT | CASSQDTVAGATGELFF
TRBD1 | few | TRBJ2-1 | TRBV19 | TGTGCCAGCGAACCCCGACAGGGGGCCTACAATGAGCAGTTCTTC | CASEPRQGAYNEQFF
. | . | TRBJ1-6 | TRBV27 | TGTGCCAGCAGTTCTGCGGGGGGAGTTTCACCCCTCCACTTT | CASSSAGGVSPLHF
TRBD1 | . | TRBJ1-1 | TRBV2 | TGTGCCAGCAGGGGACAGCAGGGCACTGAAGCTTTCTTT | CASRGQQGTEAFF
TRBD1 | . | TRBJ2-7 | TRBV11-2 | TGTGCCAGCAGCAACGGACAGGGGCCATCCTACGAGCAGTACTTC | CASSNGQGPSYEQYF
TRBD1 | . | TRBJ1-2 | TRBV30 | TGTGCCTGGAGCGCAAGCACAGGGGATGGCTACACCTTC | CAWSASTGDGYTF
. | . | TRBJ2-1 | TRBV9 | TGTGCCAGCAGCGTAGCTACTAGTATCAATGAGCAGTTCTTC | CASSVATSINEQFF
. | . | TRBJ1-6 | TRBV13 | TGTGCCAGCAGCTTCGGGGATTCACCCCTCCACTTT | CASSFGDSPLHF